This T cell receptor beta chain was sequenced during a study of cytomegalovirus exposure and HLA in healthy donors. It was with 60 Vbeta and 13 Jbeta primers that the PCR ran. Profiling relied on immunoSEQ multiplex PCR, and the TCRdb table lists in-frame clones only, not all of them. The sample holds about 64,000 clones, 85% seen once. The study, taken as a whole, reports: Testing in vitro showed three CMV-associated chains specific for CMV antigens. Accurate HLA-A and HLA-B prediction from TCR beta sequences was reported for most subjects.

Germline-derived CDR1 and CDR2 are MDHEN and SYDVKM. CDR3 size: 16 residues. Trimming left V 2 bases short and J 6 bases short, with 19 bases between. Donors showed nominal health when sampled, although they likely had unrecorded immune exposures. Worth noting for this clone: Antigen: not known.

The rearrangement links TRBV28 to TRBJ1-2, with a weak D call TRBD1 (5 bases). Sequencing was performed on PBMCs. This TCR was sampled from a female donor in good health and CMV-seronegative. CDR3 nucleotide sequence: TGTGCCAGCAGTTTAGTGAACCCCCGGGCGGGGGATGGCTACACCTTC. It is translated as CASSLVNPRAGDGYTF.